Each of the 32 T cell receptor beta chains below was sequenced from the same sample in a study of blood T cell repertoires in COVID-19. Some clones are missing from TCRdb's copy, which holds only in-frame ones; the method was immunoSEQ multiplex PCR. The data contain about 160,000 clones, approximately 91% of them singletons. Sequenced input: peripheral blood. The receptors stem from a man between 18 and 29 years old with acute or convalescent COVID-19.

The CDR3 loop is CASSPGQGNYGYTF. The CDR3, as DNA: TGTGCCAGCAGCCCCGGGCAGGGGAACTATGGCTACACCTTC. This sequence joins TRBV9 and TRBJ1-2; D is possibly TRBD1 (6 bases). CDR3 length equals 14 residues. V was trimmed by 4 bases and J by 2 bases, leaving 12 bases between them. Germline CDR1 is SGDLS and CDR2 is YYNGEE.

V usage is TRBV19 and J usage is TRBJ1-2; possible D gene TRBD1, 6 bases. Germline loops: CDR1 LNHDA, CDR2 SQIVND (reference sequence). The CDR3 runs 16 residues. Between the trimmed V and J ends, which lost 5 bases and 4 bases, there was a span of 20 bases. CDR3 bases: TGTGCCAGTAGTCGTGTTACAGGGATCATGTCCTATGGCTACACCTTC. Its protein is CASSRVTGIMSYGYTF.

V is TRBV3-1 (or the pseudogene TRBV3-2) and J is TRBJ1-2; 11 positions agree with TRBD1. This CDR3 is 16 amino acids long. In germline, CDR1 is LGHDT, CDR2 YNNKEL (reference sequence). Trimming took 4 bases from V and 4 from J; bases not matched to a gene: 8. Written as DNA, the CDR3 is TGTGCCAGCAGCCTCCGGACAGGGGGCGCCGGCTATGGCTACACCTTC. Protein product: CASSLRTGGAGYGYTF.

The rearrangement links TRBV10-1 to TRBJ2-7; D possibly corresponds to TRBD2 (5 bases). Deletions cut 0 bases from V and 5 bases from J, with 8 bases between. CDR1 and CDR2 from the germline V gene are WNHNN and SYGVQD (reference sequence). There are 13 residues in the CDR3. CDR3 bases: TGCGCCAGCAGTGAGTCGGGAGTCCACGAGCAGTACTTC. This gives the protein CASSESGVHEQYF.

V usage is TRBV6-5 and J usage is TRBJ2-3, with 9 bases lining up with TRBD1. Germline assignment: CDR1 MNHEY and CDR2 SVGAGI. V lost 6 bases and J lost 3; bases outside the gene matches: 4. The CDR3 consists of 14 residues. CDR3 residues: CASRWDRETDTQYF. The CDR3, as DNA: TGTGCCAGCAGATGGGACAGGGAAACAGATACGCAGTATTTT.

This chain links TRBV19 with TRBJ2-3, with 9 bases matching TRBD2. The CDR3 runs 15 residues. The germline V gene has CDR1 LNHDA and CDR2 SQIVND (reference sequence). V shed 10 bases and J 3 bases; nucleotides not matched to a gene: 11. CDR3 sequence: CAISPGAGGTDTQYF. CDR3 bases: TGTGCCATCTCCCCGGGGGCGGGAGGGACAGATACGCAGTATTTT.

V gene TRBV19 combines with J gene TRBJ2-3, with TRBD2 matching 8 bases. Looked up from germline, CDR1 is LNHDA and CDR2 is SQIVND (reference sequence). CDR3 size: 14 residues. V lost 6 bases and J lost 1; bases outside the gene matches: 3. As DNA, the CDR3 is TGTGCCAGTAGAGAAGCGGGGGGCACAGATACGCAGTATTTT. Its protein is CASREAGGTDTQYF.

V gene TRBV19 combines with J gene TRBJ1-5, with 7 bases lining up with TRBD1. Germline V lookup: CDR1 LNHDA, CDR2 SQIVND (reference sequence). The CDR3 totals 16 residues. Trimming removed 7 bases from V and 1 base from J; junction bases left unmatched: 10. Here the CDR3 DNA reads TGTGCCAGTACCCGGGGGACAGAGAAGAGCAATCAGCCCCAGCATTTT. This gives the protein CASTRGTEKSNQPQHF.

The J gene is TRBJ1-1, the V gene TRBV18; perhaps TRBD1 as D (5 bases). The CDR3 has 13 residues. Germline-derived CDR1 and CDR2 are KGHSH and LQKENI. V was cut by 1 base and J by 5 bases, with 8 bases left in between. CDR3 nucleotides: TGTGCCAGCTCACCACGACAGCAGACTGAAGCTTTCTTT. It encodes CASSPRQQTEAFF.

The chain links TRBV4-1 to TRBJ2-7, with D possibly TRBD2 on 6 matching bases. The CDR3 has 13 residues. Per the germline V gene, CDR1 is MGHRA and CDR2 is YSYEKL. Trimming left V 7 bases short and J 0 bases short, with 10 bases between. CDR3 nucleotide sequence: TGCGCCAGCACTAGCGACGCCTCCTACGAGCAGTACTTC. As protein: CASTSDASYEQYF.

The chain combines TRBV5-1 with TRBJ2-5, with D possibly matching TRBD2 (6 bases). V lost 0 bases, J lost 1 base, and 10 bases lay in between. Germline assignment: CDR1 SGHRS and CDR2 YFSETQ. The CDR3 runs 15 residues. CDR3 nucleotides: TGCGCCAGCAGCTTGGAGGCGGGGCTCCAAGAGACCCAGTACTTC. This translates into CASSLEAGLQETQYF.

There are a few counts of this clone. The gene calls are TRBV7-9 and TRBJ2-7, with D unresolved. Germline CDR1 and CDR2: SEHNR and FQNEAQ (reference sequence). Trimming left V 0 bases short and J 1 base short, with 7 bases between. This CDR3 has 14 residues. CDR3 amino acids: CASSLAPSSYEQYF. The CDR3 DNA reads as TGTGCCAGCAGCTTAGCTCCCAGTTCCTACGAGCAGTACTTC.

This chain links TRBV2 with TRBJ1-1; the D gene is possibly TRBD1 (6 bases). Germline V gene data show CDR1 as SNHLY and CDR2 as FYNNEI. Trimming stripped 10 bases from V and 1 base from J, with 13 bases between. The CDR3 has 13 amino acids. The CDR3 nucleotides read TGTGCCATCCCAAAACAGGGGAACACTGAAGCTTTCTTT. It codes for CAIPKQGNTEAFF.

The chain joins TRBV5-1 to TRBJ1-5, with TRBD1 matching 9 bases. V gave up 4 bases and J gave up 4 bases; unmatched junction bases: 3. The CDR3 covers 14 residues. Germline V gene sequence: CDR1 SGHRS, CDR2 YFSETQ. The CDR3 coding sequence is TGCGCCAGCAGCATTGGACAGGGGAATCAGCCCCAGCATTTT. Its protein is CASSIGQGNQPQHF.

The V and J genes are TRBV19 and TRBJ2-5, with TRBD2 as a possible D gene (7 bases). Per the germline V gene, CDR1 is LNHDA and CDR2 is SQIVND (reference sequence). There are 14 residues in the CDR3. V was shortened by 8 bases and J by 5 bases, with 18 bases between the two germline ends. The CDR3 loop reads CASRERGARETQYF. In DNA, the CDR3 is TGTGCCAGTCGTGAACGGGGGGCTCGGGAGACCCAGTACTTC.

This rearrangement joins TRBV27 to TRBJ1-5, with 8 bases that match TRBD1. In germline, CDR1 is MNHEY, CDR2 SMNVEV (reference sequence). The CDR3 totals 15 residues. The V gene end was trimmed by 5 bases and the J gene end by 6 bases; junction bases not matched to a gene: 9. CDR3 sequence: CASSLRRGQSQPQHF. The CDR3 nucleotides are TGTGCCAGCAGTCTCCGCAGGGGGCAGAGTCAGCCCCAGCATTTT.

The chain's CDR3 is CATTLPYRDTVGEQYF. CDR3 nucleotide sequence: TGTGCCACCACCCTCCCTTACCGGGACACCGTTGGGGAGCAGTACTTC. This chain joins TRBV24-1 and TRBJ2-7, with D possibly TRBD1 on 6 matching bases. This CDR3 is 16 amino acids long. V lost 8 bases to trimming and J lost 7 bases, with 26 bases between them. The germline gives CDR1 KGHDR, CDR2 SFDVKD.

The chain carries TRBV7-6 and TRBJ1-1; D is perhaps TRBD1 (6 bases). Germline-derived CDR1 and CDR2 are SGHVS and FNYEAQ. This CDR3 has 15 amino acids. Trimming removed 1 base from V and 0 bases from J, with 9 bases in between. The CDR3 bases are TGTGCCAGCAGCTTAGGGGGACACGTGAACACTGAAGCTTTCTTT. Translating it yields CASSLGGHVNTEAFF.

CDR3 sequence reads: CASSPTTLLTQYF. The CDR3 DNA is TGCGCCAGCAGCCCTACCACCCTCCTTACGCAGTATTTT. The chain uses TRBV4-1 and TRBJ2-3; D call uncertain. The CDR3 contains 13 residues. Germline assignment: CDR1 MGHRA and CDR2 YSYEKL. V was shortened by 4 bases and J by 8 bases, with 13 bases between the two germline ends.

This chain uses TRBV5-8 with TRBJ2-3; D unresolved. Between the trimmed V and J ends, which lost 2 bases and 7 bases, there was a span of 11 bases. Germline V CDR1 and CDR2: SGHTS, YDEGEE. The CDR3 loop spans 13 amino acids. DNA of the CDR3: TGTGCCAGCAGCTTACTGAGAGGTCATACGCAGTATTTT. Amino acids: CASSLLRGHTQYF.

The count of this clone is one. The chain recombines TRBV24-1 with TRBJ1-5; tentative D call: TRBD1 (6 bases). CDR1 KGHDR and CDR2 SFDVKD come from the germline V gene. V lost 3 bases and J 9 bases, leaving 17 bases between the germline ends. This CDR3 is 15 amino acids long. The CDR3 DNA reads TGTGCCACCAGTGATACCCGGGGGGGGCCCCGGCCCCAGCATTTT. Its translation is CATSDTRGGPRPQHF.

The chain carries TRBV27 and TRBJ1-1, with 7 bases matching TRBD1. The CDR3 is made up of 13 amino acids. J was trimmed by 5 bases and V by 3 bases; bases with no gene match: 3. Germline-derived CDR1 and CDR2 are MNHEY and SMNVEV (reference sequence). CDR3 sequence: CASSFDRVTEAFF. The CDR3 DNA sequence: TGTGCCAGCAGTTTCGACAGGGTGACTGAAGCTTTCTTT.

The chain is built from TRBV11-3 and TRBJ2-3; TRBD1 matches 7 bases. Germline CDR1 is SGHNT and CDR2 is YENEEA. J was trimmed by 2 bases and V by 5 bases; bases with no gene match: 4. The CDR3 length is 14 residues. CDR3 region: CASSQEGATDTQYF. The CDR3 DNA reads TGTGCCAGCAGCCAAGAGGGGGCCACAGATACGCAGTATTTT.

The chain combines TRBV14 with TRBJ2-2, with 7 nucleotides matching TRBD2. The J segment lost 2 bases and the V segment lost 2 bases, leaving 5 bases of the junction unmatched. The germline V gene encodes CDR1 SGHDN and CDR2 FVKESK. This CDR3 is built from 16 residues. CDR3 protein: CASSQRSGVNTGELFF. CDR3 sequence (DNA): TGTGCCAGCAGCCAACGGAGCGGGGTTAACACCGGGGAGCTGTTTTTT.

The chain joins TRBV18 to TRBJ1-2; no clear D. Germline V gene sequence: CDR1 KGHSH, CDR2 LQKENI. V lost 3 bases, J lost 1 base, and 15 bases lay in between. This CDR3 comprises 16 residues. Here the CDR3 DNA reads TGTGCCAGCTCACCCTCTCGGGAGTCTTTTAACTATGGCTACACCTTC. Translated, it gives CASSPSRESFNYGYTF.

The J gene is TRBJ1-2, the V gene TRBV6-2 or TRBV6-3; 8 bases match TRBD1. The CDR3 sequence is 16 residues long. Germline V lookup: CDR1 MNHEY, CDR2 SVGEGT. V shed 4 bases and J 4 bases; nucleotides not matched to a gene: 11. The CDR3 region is CASSSWTGPLGYGYTF. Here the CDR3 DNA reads TGTGCCAGCAGTTCTTGGACAGGGCCTCTAGGCTATGGCTACACCTTC.

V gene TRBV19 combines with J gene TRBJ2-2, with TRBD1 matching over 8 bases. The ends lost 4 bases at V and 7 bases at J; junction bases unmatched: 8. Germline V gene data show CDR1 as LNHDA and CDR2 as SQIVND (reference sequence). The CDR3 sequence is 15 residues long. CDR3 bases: TGTGCCAGTAGTAGGGCACAGGGGGTTAACGGGGAGCTGTTTTTT. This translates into CASSRAQGVNGELFF.

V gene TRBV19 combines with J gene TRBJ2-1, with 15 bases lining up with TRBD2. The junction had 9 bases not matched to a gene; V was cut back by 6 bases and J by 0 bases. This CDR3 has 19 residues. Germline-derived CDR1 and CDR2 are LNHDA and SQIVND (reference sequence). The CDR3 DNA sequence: TGTGCCAGTAGAAGGACTAGCGGGAGGGCCTGGAGCTCCTACAATGAGCAGTTCTTC. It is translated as CASRRTSGRAWSSYNEQFF.

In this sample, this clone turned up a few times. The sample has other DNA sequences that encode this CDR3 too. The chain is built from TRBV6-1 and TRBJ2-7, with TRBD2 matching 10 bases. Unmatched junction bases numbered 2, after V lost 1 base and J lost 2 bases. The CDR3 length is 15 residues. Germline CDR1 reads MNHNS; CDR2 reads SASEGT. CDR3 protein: CASSEGLAGAYEQYF. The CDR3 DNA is TGTGCCAGCAGTGAAGGGCTAGCGGGGGCCTACGAGCAGTACTTC.

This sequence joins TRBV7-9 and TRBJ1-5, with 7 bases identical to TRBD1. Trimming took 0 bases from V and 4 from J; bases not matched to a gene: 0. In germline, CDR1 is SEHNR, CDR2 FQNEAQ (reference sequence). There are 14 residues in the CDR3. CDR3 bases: TGTGCCAGCAGCTTAGCGGGACAGAATCAGCCCCAGCATTTT. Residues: CASSLAGQNQPQHF.

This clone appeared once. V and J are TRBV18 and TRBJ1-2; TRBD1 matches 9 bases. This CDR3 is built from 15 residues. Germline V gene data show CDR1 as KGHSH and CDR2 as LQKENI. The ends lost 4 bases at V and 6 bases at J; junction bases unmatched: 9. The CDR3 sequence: CASSLGTGKGDGYTF. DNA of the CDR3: TGTGCCAGCTCACTCGGGACAGGGAAAGGGGATGGCTACACCTTC.

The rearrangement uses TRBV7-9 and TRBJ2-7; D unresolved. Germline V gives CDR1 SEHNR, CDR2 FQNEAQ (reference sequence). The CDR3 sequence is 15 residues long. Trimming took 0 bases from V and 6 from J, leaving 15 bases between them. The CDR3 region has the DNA TGTGCCAGCAGCTTAGCAATATCGCTAGGATCCGAGCAGTACTTC. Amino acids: CASSLAISLGSEQYF.